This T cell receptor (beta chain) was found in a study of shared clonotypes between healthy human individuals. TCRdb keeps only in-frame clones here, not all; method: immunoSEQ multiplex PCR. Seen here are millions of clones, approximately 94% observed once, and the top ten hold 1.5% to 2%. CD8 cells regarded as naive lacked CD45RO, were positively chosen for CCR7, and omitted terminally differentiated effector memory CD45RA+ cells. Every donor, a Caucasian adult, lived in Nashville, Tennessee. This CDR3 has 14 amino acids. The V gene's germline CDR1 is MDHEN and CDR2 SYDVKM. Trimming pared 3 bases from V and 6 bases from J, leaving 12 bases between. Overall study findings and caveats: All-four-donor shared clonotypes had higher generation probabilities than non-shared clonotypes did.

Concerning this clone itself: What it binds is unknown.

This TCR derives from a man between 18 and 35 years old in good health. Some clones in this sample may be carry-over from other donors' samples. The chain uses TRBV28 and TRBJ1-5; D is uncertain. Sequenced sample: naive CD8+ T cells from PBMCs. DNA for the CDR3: TGTGCCAGCAGTTTTAGGAGGGTTCCTCAGCCCCAGCATTTT. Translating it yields CASSFRRVPQPQHF.